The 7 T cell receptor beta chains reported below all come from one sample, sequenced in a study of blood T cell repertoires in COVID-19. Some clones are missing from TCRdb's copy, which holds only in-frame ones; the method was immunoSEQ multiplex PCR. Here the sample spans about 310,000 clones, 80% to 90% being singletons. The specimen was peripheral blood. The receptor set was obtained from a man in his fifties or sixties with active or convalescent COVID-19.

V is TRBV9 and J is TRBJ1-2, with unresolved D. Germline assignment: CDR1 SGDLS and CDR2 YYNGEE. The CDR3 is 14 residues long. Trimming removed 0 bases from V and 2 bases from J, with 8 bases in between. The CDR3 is CASSVGLGNYGYTF. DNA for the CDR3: TGTGCCAGCAGCGTAGGTCTCGGGAACTATGGCTACACCTTC.

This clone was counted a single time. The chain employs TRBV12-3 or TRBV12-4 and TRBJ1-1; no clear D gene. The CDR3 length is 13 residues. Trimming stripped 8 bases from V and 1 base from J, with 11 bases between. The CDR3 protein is CASDVRENTEAFF. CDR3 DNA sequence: TGTGCCAGCGATGTACGGGAGAACACTGAAGCTTTCTTT.

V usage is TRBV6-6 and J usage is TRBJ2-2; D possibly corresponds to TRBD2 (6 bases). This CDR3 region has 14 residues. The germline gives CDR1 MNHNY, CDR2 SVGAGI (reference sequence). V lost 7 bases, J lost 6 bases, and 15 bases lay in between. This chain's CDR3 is CASISGQTAGELFF. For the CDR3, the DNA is TGTGCCAGCATCAGCGGGCAAACCGCCGGGGAGCTGTTTTTT.

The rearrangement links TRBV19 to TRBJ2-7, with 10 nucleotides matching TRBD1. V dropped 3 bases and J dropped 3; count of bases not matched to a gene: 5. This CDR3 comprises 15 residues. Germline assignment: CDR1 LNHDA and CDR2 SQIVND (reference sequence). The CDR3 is CASSIRGQGIYEQYF. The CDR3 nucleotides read TGTGCCAGTAGTATCAGGGGACAGGGGATCTACGAGCAGTACTTC.

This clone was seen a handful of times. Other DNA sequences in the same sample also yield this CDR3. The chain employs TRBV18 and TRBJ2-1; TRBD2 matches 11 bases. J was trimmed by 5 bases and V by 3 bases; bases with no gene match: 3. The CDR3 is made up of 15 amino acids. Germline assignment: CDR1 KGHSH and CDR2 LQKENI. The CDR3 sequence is CASSPPGLADNEQFF. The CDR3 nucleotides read TGTGCCAGCTCACCGCCGGGACTAGCGGACAATGAGCAGTTCTTC.

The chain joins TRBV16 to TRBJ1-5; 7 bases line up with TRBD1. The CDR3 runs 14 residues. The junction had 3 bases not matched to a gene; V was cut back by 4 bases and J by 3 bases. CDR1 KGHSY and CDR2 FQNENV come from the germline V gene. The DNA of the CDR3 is TGTGCCAGCAGCCCGGGACAGAACAATCAGCCCCAGCATTTT. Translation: CASSPGQNNQPQHF.

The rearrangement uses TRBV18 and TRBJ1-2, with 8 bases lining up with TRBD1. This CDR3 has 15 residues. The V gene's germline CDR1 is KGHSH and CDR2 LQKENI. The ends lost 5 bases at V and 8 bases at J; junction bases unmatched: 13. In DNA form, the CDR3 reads TGTGCCAGCTCAGACCCCTTAGACAGGGGTCGGGGCTACACCTTC. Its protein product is CASSDPLDRGRGYTF.